Listed here are 23 T cell receptor beta chains from one sample, sequenced in a study of blood T cell repertoires in COVID-19 (dated by TCRdb to about 2020). Library preparation was by the immunoSEQ multiplex PCR assay. The clones in this table, taken by TCRdb from immuneACCESS, are in-frame only. Not every clone is retained; where verified, under half of the shortfall comes from an unresolved V gene, and the cause of the rest is unknown. Within this sample are 250,000 or so clones, with 75% to 90% of them counted one time only. Under 10% of the sample comes from the top ten. Sample: PBMCs or T cells enriched from blood (not recorded which). The receptors derive from a man in his forties who had recovered from COVID-19.

The V and J genes are TRBV12-3 or TRBV12-4 and TRBJ1-1; TRBD1 matches at 8 bases. J was trimmed by 4 bases and V by 5 bases; bases with no gene match: 3. The CDR3 is made up of 13 amino acids. The CDR3 sequence: CASSGQGTTEAFF. The CDR3 nucleotides are TGTGCCAGCAGTGGACAGGGAACCACTGAAGCTTTCTTT.

This clone has just one count. The chain combines TRBV5-1 with TRBJ2-7; 7 bases agree with TRBD2. Losses at the gene ends were 1 base for V and 9 bases for J; bases not matched to a gene: 10. The CDR3 is made up of 14 amino acids. The germline V gene has CDR1 SGHRS and CDR2 YFSETQ. The CDR3 sequence: CASSLSAGDRPQYF. For the CDR3, the DNA is TGCGCCAGCAGCTTGTCTGCGGGAGATCGGCCGCAGTACTTC.

This chain joins TRBV29-1 and TRBJ2-7; D possibly corresponds to TRBD2 (5 bases). Trimming took 4 bases from V and 0 from J, leaving 10 bases between them. Germline values: CDR1 SQVTM, CDR2 ANQGSEA. The CDR3 extends over 13 amino acids. CDR3 loop: CSVGPGSSYEQYF. The CDR3 DNA is TGCAGCGTTGGACCGGGAAGCTCCTACGAGCAGTACTTC.

The chain employs TRBV7-9 and TRBJ1-1; TRBD1 matches at 7 bases. This CDR3 has 15 amino acids. Germline lookup yields CDR1 SEHNR and CDR2 FQNEAQ (reference sequence). With V trimmed by 1 base and J by 6 bases, 8 bases remained unmatched. CDR3 coding DNA: TGTGCCAGCAGCTTAGAACACAGGGGTCACTCTGAAGCTTTCTTT. Translation gives CASSLEHRGHSEAFF.

The chain has TRBV2 and TRBJ2-2, with D possibly TRBD2 on 6 matching bases. Germline V gene data show CDR1 as SNHLY and CDR2 as FYNNEI. The CDR3 is made up of 15 amino acids. Trimming stripped 5 bases from V and 1 base from J, with 11 bases between. DNA of the CDR3: TGTGCCAGCAGTCCCCTCGGGAGGAACACCGGGGAGCTGTTTTTT. Protein: CASSPLGRNTGELFF.

This rearrangement joins TRBV19 to TRBJ1-1; TRBD1 aligns across 7 bases. There are 14 residues in the CDR3. Germline lookup yields CDR1 LNHDA and CDR2 SQIVND (reference sequence). V trimming: 7 bases; J trimming: 1 base; junction bases outside the gene matches: 6. CDR3 nucleotides: TGTGCCAGTACCGACTACAGGGGGAACACTGAAGCTTTCTTT. This gives the protein CASTDYRGNTEAFF.

The chain is built from TRBV2 and TRBJ2-4; 10 bases fit TRBD1. V was pared by 7 bases and J by 4 bases, with 13 bases of the junction left unmatched. The CDR3 covers 17 residues. The germline V gene has CDR1 SNHLY and CDR2 FYNNEI. The CDR3 DNA is TGTGCCAGCACACGATTAAGACCGGGACAGGGGAAAAACATTCAGTACTTC. Translation: CASTRLRPGQGKNIQYF.

This chain uses TRBV27 with TRBJ1-1; 8 bases align to TRBD1. The trim removed 1 base at V and 4 bases at J, leaving 5 bases unmatched. The V gene's germline CDR1 is MNHEY and CDR2 SMNVEV (reference sequence). CDR3 length: 15 residues. The CDR3 DNA reads as TGTGCCAGCAGTTTATATGAAACAGGGGGCACTGAAGCTTTCTTT. Translation gives CASSLYETGGTEAFF.

The chain links TRBV3-1 (or the pseudogene TRBV3-2) to TRBJ1-1, with D perhaps TRBD1 (5 bases). CDR1 and CDR2 (germline): LGHDT, YNNKEL (reference sequence). This CDR3 is built from 15 residues. Trimming removed 4 bases from V and 5 bases from J, with 17 bases in between. The CDR3 DNA follows: TGTGCCAGCAGCCCACTTAGGGGATCGGAAACTGAAGCTTTCTTT. Translating gives CASSPLRGSETEAFF.

The chain uses TRBV27 and TRBJ1-6, with D uncertain. The CDR3 has 18 residues. The V gene lost 1 base and the J gene lost 5 bases, with 18 bases spanning the gap. Germline assignment: CDR1 MNHEY and CDR2 SMNVEV (reference sequence). The CDR3 loop reads CASSLYPPRTGDNSPLHF. The CDR3 DNA follows: TGTGCCAGCAGTTTATACCCCCCCCGGACGGGAGATAATTCACCCCTCCACTTT.

This clone is a singleton in its sample. This chain links TRBV4-3 with TRBJ2-7; TRBD1 matches 7 bases. The J segment lost 0 bases and the V segment lost 1 base, leaving 9 bases of the junction unmatched. Germline V gene sequence: CDR1 LGHNA, CDR2 YSLEER. CDR3 length equals 17 residues. The CDR3 nucleotides read TGCGCCAGCAGCCAAGGGGCCGGGACAGTGGGCTCCTACGAGCAGTACTTC. Translation gives CASSQGAGTVGSYEQYF.

This clone was counted a few times. The chain couples TRBV7-9 to TRBJ1-5, with 7 bases fitting TRBD1. The CDR3 is 16 residues long. The trim removed 4 bases at V and 8 bases at J, leaving 14 bases unmatched. The germline gives CDR1 SEHNR, CDR2 FQNEAQ (reference sequence). This CDR3 reads CASSSWTGTGFEPQHF. CDR3 bases: TGTGCCAGCAGCTCGTGGACAGGAACGGGTTTTGAGCCCCAGCATTTT.

The chain recombines TRBV5-1 with TRBJ2-7; 7 nucleotides align to TRBD1. The V segment lost 3 bases and the J segment 2 bases; nucleotides outside the gene matches: 5. Germline CDR1 is SGHRS and CDR2 is YFSETQ. This CDR3 comprises 14 residues. The CDR3 DNA sequence: TGCGCCAGCAGCTCCCAGACAGGGACCTACGAGCAGTACTTC. Its protein is CASSSQTGTYEQYF.

This clone has just one count. The V and J genes are TRBV27 and TRBJ2-1; possibly TRBD1 for D (6 bases). V lost 6 bases and J lost 0, with 18 bases in between. The CDR3 spans 17 residues. Germline loops: CDR1 MNHEY, CDR2 SMNVEV (reference sequence). DNA of the CDR3: TGTGCCAGCAGAGGAAATTCCGGGACACTCTCCTACAATGAGCAGTTCTTC. Its protein product is CASRGNSGTLSYNEQFF.

This sequence joins TRBV6-6 and TRBJ2-2; 10 bases fit TRBD2. CDR3 length: 20 residues. Trimming cost V 5 bases and J 7 bases; bases outside gene matches: 22. Germline CDR1 MNHNY, CDR2 SVGAGI (reference sequence). CDR3 amino acids: CASSRRKAGGLKRDGGELFF. CDR3 in DNA: TGTGCCAGCAGTCGCCGGAAAGCGGGAGGGCTTAAAAGGGATGGCGGGGAGCTGTTTTTT.

The chain carries TRBV7-2 and TRBJ2-3; a possible D gene is TRBD1 (5 bases). Trimming cost V 1 base and J 4 bases, with 6 bases left between them. Germline values: CDR1 SGHTA, CDR2 FQGNSA. The CDR3 is 13 amino acids. CDR3 sequence (DNA): TGTGCCAGCAGCTTAGAGGGGCCAGATACGCAGTATTTT. Amino acid sequence: CASSLEGPDTQYF.

The chain carries TRBV10-1 and TRBJ2-1; TRBD2 agrees at 10 bases. This CDR3 comprises 17 residues. Germline CDR1 reads WNHNN; CDR2 reads SYGVQD (reference sequence). V dropped 7 bases and J dropped 5; count of bases not matched to a gene: 14. In DNA form, the CDR3 reads TGCGCCAGCACCCTAGCGGGAGCCGCCAATACCCACAATGAGCAGTTCTTC. It specifies CASTLAGAANTHNEQFF.

This chain connects TRBV3-1 (or the pseudogene TRBV3-2) to TRBJ2-5; D gene ambiguous. Germline CDR1 and CDR2: LGHDT and YNNKEL (reference sequence). Trimming took 1 base from V and 4 from J, leaving 13 bases between them. The CDR3 covers 15 residues. The CDR3 DNA sequence: TGTGCCAGCAGCCAAGGCCGACTGGTTTTAGAGACCCAGTACTTC. Its protein product is CASSQGRLVLETQYF.

This clone was seen ten or more times. The chain links TRBV4-2 to TRBJ2-3; TRBD1 matches at 11 bases. Germline CDR1 reads LGHNA; CDR2 reads YNFKEQ. V lost 0 bases and J lost 4; bases outside the gene matches: 3. CDR3 size: 16 residues. CDR3 sequence: CASSQEGGQGADTQYF. The CDR3, as DNA: TGTGCCAGCAGCCAAGAAGGGGGACAGGGGGCAGATACGCAGTATTTT.

The CDR3 DNA is TGTGCCAGCAGCTTACCGGGAACCCTTTACGAGCAGTACTTC. Its protein product is CASSLPGTLYEQYF. The chain couples TRBV7-9 to TRBJ2-7; TRBD2 is a possible D gene (5 bases). Germline V gives CDR1 SEHNR, CDR2 FQNEAQ (reference sequence). V was cut by 2 bases and J by 4 bases, with 12 bases left in between. The CDR3 sequence is 14 residues long.

This clone was counted only a few times. The CDR3 is CASSKESGGAADTIYF. The CDR3 DNA reads TGTGCCAGCAGCAAAGAGTCGGGGGGGGCGGCGGACACCATATATTTT. The rearrangement uses TRBV21-1 and TRBJ1-3. TRBV21-1 is labeled a pseudogene. This CDR3 is built from 16 residues.

The chain recombines TRBV5-1 with TRBJ1-1; tentatively, D is TRBD1 (5 bases). CDR1 and CDR2 (germline): SGHRS, YFSETQ. The CDR3 is made up of 14 amino acids. Between the trimmed V and J ends, which lost 4 bases and 2 bases, there was a span of 12 bases. Here the CDR3 DNA reads TGCGCCAGCAGCGGGGAGGGGACCAACACTGAAGCTTTCTTT. This encodes CASSGEGTNTEAFF.

This sequence joins TRBV19 and TRBJ2-2; 9 bases are a match to TRBD1. Germline V CDR1 and CDR2: LNHDA, SQIVND (reference sequence). The trim removed 5 bases at V and 4 bases at J, leaving 8 bases unmatched. This CDR3 has 16 residues. The CDR3 region has the DNA TGTGCCAGTAGTCCCTGGGACAGGGTGTTCACCGGGGAGCTGTTTTTT. It yields the protein CASSPWDRVFTGELFF.